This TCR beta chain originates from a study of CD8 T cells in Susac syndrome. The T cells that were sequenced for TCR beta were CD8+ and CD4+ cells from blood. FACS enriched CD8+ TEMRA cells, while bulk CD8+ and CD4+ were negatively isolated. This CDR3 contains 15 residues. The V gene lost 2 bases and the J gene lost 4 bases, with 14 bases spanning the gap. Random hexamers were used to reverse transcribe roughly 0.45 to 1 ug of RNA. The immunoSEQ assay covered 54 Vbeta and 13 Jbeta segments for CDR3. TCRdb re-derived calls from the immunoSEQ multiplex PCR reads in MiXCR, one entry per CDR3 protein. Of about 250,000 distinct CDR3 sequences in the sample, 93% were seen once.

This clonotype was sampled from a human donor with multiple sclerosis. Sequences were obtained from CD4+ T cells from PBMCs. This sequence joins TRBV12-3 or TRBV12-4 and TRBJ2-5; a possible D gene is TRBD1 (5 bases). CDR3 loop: CASSLSIQGRETQYF. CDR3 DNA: TGTGCCAGCAGTTTAAGTATCCAGGGCAGAGAGACCCAGTACTTC.